These T cell receptor beta chains were read from a single sample in a study of T-cell reconstitution after alpha-beta-depleted transplantation in children. A single record per CDR3 protein comes from TCRdb applying MiXCR to the PCR reads. In the table there are fewer than 550,000 distinct CDR3 sequences, about 11% of which are singletons. The sequenced sample was PBMCs, obtained before TCRalphabeta/CD19-depleted stem cell transplant. Receptors were obtained from a child aged 2-9 years with inherited bone marrow failure, due to receive a stem cell transplant. Both conserved end residues are trimmed from each CDR3. The size entry is marked missing in some rows and otherwise reads once, few, many or a size class.

j_call v_call clone_size cdr3_aa
TRBJ2-7 TRBV2 many ASLGLAGVSEQY
TRBJ2-5 TRBV12-3/TRBV12-4 many ASSLGTKETQY
TRBJ2-3 TRBV3-1 - ASSQDLKKSDTQY
TRBJ1-4 TRBV6-1 few ASGGQSSEKLF
TRBJ2-7 TRBV5-5 - ASSLLGVWDGEQY
TRBJ2-3 TRBV20-1 many SARDLMGDTQY
TRBJ2-7 TRBV27 many ASSLLLAGGSYEQY
TRBJ2-3 TRBV4-3 few ASSREGRGDTQY
TRBJ2-7 TRBV20-1 few SARDAGSRYEQY
TRBJ1-1 TRBV5-1 many ASSFRPRMDTEAF
TRBJ2-7 TRBV4-1 many ASSQDWRERTYEQY
TRBJ2-3 TRBV27 many ASSLSEGSTDTQY
TRBJ1-5 TRBV27 many ASSAGSNQPQH